The T cell receptor beta chain described here comes from a study of brain T cells in children with intractable seizures. Study observations and caveats: Clones missing pre-surgery may reflect undersampling of that blood sample.

Clones were read by immunoSEQ multiplex PCR, and TCRdb kept only the in-frame ones, dropping some. The sample has hundreds of thousands of clones; nearly 95% are singletons. With respect to this clone: No antigen is known for it.

The sample's time point: blood from clinic visit 5 months post-surgery; TSC patient then seizure free. Patients received at least one anti-epileptic drug before surgery. The receptor was isolated from a boy younger than two with tuberous sclerosis and intractable seizures. This material consisted of peripheral blood, taken about 5 months after surgery.

CDR3 sequence: CSASASGGDTQYF. The CDR3 bases are TGCAGTGCTAGTGCTAGCGGGGGTGATACGCAGTATTTT. J is TRBJ2-3 and V is TRBV20-1; TRBD2 matches at 10 bases. This CDR3 comprises 13 residues. Germline lookup yields CDR1 DFQATT and CDR2 SNEGSKA (reference sequence). V was clipped by 3 bases and J by 6 bases; unmatched bases: 3.